This T cell receptor beta chain derives from a study of blood T cell repertoires in COVID-19. In the study overall: T cells, B-cell-depleted T cells, or PBMCs supplied cDNA or gDNA.

Germline V gene data show CDR1 as LGHNT and CDR2 as FRNRAP. Trimming took 2 bases from V and 7 from J, leaving 8 bases between them. CDR3 length: 12 residues. Individuals drawn from under 30 US areas were roughly 18 to 95 years old. In Cohort 3, a recovered donor had either two negative PCRs, clearance, or symptom resolution. In the authors' methods: It was from reference gene primer amplification that nucleated cell counts were estimated. Assay used: immunoSEQ multiplex PCR; TCRdb lists only in-frame clones, some missing. That table is the source of V, J and clone size, and D and trimming were worked out from the DNA. The sample consists of around 480,000 clones, about 85% of them appearing once.

The TCR was taken from a woman in her late teens or twenties who had recovered from COVID-19. The V gene is TRBV12-5, the J gene TRBJ1-1, with D unclear. The sample comprised PBMCs or T cells enriched from blood (not recorded which). This CDR3 is CASGLQRYEAFF. The CDR3 bases are TGTGCTAGTGGTTTGCAGCGTTATGAAGCTTTCTTT.